Detailed here is one T cell receptor beta chain. This entry belongs to a study of radiotherapy plus CTLA-4 blockade in lung cancer. Sequencing used immunoSEQ multiplex PCR; TCRdb keeps in-frame clones, though not all of them. The sample has some 48,000 clones, roughly 90% seen once. Germline V gene sequence: CDR1 MNHEY, CDR2 SVGAGI. Trimming stripped 5 bases from V and 3 bases from J, with 10 bases between. The CDR3 sequence is 13 residues long. The source of this sequence is a human donor with non-small cell lung cancer that progressed on radiotherapy plus ipilimumab. Some clones in this sample may be carry-over from other donors' samples. The V call is TRBV6-5, the J call TRBJ1-2, with a possible D match to TRBD1 (5 bases). This sample comprised peripheral blood, obtained from a patient treated with radiotherapy plus ipilimumab. The CDR3 DNA sequence: TGTGCCAGCAGTGATCCAGGGTACTATGGCTACACCTTC. Translation gives CASSDPGYYGYTF.